Presented here are 20 T cell receptor beta chains from one specimen sequenced in a study of glioma-infiltrating T cells. Using RNA template, CDR3s of TCR alpha and beta were amplified with iRepertoire arm-PCR. TCRdb fed the multiplex PCR reads into MiXCR, producing one record per CDR3 protein. The sample yields approximately 400,000 distinct CDR3 sequences, around 38% seen once. Specimen: glioma tissue, nonneoplastic brain tissue, or PBMCs (not recorded which). The receptors come from a human donor with low-grade glioma or glioblastoma, undergoing nonglioma brain surgery, or in good health (not recorded which).

This clonotype was counted between two and nine times. The chain has TRBV6-2 or TRBV6-3 and TRBJ1-3, with D unresolved. Germline V CDR1 and CDR2: MNHEY, SVGEGT. This CDR3 has 13 residues. V gave up 3 bases and J gave up 1 base, with 4 bases separating them. This CDR3 is CASSYTSGNTIYF. Here the CDR3 DNA reads TGTGCCAGCAGTTATACATCTGGAAACACCATATATTTT.

This clonotype was counted ten times or more. V gene TRBV6-1 combines with J gene TRBJ1-5, with unresolved D. This CDR3 is 13 amino acids long. Trimming removed 0 bases at V and 5 bases at J, with 5 bases between. From germline, CDR1 is MNHNS and CDR2 SASEGT. The CDR3 loop is CASSEAGDQPQHF. The DNA for the CDR3 is TGTGCCAGCAGTGAAGCAGGCGATCAGCCCCAGCATTTT.

The rearrangement uses TRBV7-9 and TRBJ1-5; no clear D. V shed 3 bases and J shed 6 bases, with 9 bases lying between them. This CDR3 has 13 amino acids. In germline, CDR1 is SEHNR, CDR2 FQNEAQ (reference sequence). CDR3 in DNA: TGTGCCAGCAGCTTGGGAGGGCCTCAGCCCCAGCATTTT. It codes for CASSLGGPQPQHF.

This clonotype was observed a few times. The genes are TRBV27 and TRBJ2-2; 8 positions agree with TRBD2. Germline CDR1 MNHEY, CDR2 SMNVEV (reference sequence). The V and J ends lost 5 bases and 3 bases, in that order; junction bases with no gene match: 8. The CDR3 loop spans 16 amino acids. The CDR3 DNA reads TGTGCCAGCAGTCCCTACTCGGGGGGGGACACCGGGGAGCTGTTTTTT. Amino acid sequence: CASSPYSGGDTGELFF.

The rearrangement uses TRBV2 and TRBJ1-1; possible D gene TRBD1, 5 bases. CDR3 length: 13 residues. Germline CDR1 SNHLY, CDR2 FYNNEI. Deletions cut 10 bases from V and 6 bases from J, with 18 bases between. DNA of the CDR3: TGTGCCACCTTGACAGACCTAAACTCTGAAGCTTTCTTT. Its protein is CATLTDLNSEAFF.

In this sample, this clonotype turned up many times. V usage is TRBV6-5 and J usage is TRBJ2-6, with D perhaps assigned TRBD1 or TRBD2 (5 bases each). CDR1 is MNHEY and CDR2 is SVGAGI in the germline V gene. The CDR3 is made up of 16 amino acids. The germline V and J ends were trimmed by 1 base and 0 bases, with 7 bases remaining between them. In DNA form, the CDR3 reads TGTGCCAGCAGTTACTGGGGGATCTCTGGGGCCAACGTCCTGACTTTC. Amino acid sequence: CASSYWGISGANVLTF.

This clonotype was seen many times. J is TRBJ2-7 and V is TRBV6-2 or TRBV6-3; no clear D. This CDR3 has 13 amino acids. Germline-derived CDR1 and CDR2 are MNHEY and SVGEGT. The germline V and J ends were trimmed by 5 bases and 0 bases, with 8 bases remaining between them. The CDR3 coding sequence is TGTGCCAGCAGTCGACCGTACTCCTACGAGCAGTACTTC. Residues: CASSRPYSYEQYF.

This clonotype has only one observation. A read error may be the cause here, since a much bigger clone is one base away. The chain links TRBV28 to TRBJ1-5; D is unresolved. The germline gives CDR1 MDHEN, CDR2 SYDVKM. The CDR3 contains 16 residues. In DNA form, the CDR3 reads TGTGCCAGCAGTTCCCGTAGAGAAACGGACCTTCAGCCCCAGGATTTT. It codes for CASSSRRETDLQPQDF.

This clonotype was picked up one time. The rearrangement links TRBV2 to TRBJ2-5; D gene uncertain. Germline V gene lookup returns CDR1 SNHLY and CDR2 FYNNEI. The CDR3 spans 11 residues. V shed 8 bases and J shed 4 bases, with 8 bases lying between them. This CDR3 reads CASDGSETQYF. The CDR3 bases are TGTGCCAGCGACGGGTCAGAGACCCAGTACTTC.

To note about this clonotype: A much more abundant neighbour one base away suggests this may be a read error. The chain couples TRBV15 to TRBJ2-5; TRBD1 or TRBD2 may be the D gene (5 bases each). V lost 10 bases, J lost 2 bases, and 20 bases lay in between. The germline CDR1 and CDR2 sequences are LNHNV and YYDKDF (reference sequence). This CDR3 spans 15 amino acids. The CDR3 DNA reads TGTGCCATCCAAGAGGGACGCGTAGGACAAGAGACCCAGTACTTC. Its translation: CAIQEGRVGQETQYF.

About this clonotype itself: Given a much more abundant clone one base away, this may be a read error. This sequence joins TRBV20-1 and TRBJ1-5; 8 nucleotides align to TRBD1. This CDR3 comprises 17 residues. Germline V gives CDR1 DFQATT, CDR2 SNEGSKA (reference sequence). The CDR3 DNA reads as TGCAGTGCTGGAGATCCCTCCGACAGGGGTGGCAATCAGCCCCAGCATTTT. Amino acids: CSAGDPSDRGGNQPQHF.

The rearrangement links TRBV10-3 to TRBJ2-2, with 9 bases lining up with TRBD1. Looked up from germline, CDR1 is ENHRY and CDR2 is SYGVKD. The CDR3 contains 16 residues. The V segment lost 7 bases and the J segment 6 bases; nucleotides outside the gene matches: 12. The CDR3 loop reads CAIKSTGTGRSGELFF. CDR3 DNA: TGTGCCATCAAGTCAACCGGGACAGGGCGTTCCGGGGAGCTGTTTTTT.

This chain links TRBV4-1 with TRBJ2-1; 11 bases match TRBD2. CDR1 and CDR2 (germline): MGHRA, YSYEKL. This CDR3 is built from 15 residues. The V and J ends lost 6 bases and 9 bases, in that order; junction bases with no gene match: 10. In DNA form, the CDR3 reads TGCGCCAGCAGAACTAGCGGGAGTGCGATGGGTGAGCAGTTCTTC. It specifies CASRTSGSAMGEQFF.

This chain uses TRBV4-1 with TRBJ2-3; D is ambiguous. V lost 6 bases, J lost 1 base, and 8 bases lay in between. This CDR3 spans 13 amino acids. Germline-derived CDR1 and CDR2 are MGHRA and YSYEKL. The CDR3 region has the DNA TGCGCCAGCAGACAAAGGGGCACAGATACGCAGTATTTT. Amino acid sequence: CASRQRGTDTQYF.

Of note for this clonotype: A much more abundant neighbour one base away suggests this may be a read error. The chain couples TRBV6-5 to TRBJ1-1; D is undetermined. This CDR3 is 14 amino acids long. Per germline, CDR1 MNHEY and CDR2 SVGAGI. CDR3 protein: CASSPRRMNTGAFF. The CDR3 DNA sequence: TGTGCCAGCAGCCCTAGAAGAATGAACACTGGAGCTTTCTTT.

This clonotype was counted between two and nine times. The chain uses TRBV28 and TRBJ1-1; D call uncertain. The CDR3 runs to 13 residues. Trimming removed 7 bases at V and 5 bases at J, with 14 bases between. Germline CDR1 is MDHEN and CDR2 is SYDVKM. The CDR3: CASMSGVRTEAFF. The CDR3, as DNA: TGTGCCAGCATGTCCGGGGTGAGGACTGAAGCTTTCTTT.

This clonotype was picked up one time. The chain uses TRBV6-5 and TRBJ2-1, with D possibly TRBD2 on 6 matching bases. Germline lookup yields CDR1 MNHEY and CDR2 SVGAGI. V was pared by 0 bases and J by 6 bases, with 12 bases between. This CDR3 spans 15 amino acids. CDR3 in amino acids: CASSYSLARANEQFF. CDR3 in DNA: TGTGCCAGCAGTTACTCACTAGCAAGAGCCAATGAGCAGTTCTTC.

This clonotype showed up many times. The rearrangement uses TRBV6-1 and TRBJ1-1; 8 nucleotides align to TRBD1. The V segment lost 5 bases and the J segment 10 bases; nucleotides outside the gene matches: 3. The CDR3 consists of 11 residues. The germline V gene has CDR1 MNHNS and CDR2 SASEGT. CDR3 in amino acids: CASSQGQAAFF. In nucleotides, the CDR3 is TGTGCCAGCAGTCAGGGACAGGCAGCTTTCTTT.

This chain connects TRBV7-2 to TRBJ2-5, with D possibly matching TRBD1 (6 bases). Germline CDR1 and CDR2: SGHTA and FQGNSA. The CDR3 spans 13 residues. Trimming took off 8 bases at V and 4 bases at J, with 14 bases between the two ends. The CDR3: CASGWQGRETQYF. DNA of the CDR3: TGTGCCAGCGGCTGGCAGGGGAGAGAGACCCAGTACTTC.

This clonotype was seen many times. The chain recombines TRBV6-1 with TRBJ2-1; TRBD2 might be the D (6 bases). V shed 6 bases and J shed 9 bases, with 21 bases lying between them. Looked up from germline, CDR1 is MNHNS and CDR2 is SASEGT. The CDR3 has 15 amino acids. CDR3 nucleotide sequence: TGTGCCAGCAGACCTCCGGGACTCACCTTGTCTGAGCAGTTCTTC. The encoded protein is CASRPPGLTLSEQFF.